Below are 9 T cell receptor beta chains sequenced from a single sample in a study of blood T cell repertoires in COVID-19. The protocol was immunoSEQ multiplex PCR, while the TCRdb copy is restricted to in-frame clones and leaves out a portion. The sample has about 250,000 clones, 85% to 90% seen once. Sequencing was performed on PBMCs or T cells enriched from blood (not recorded which). The receptors originated from a man aged 18 to 35 who had recovered from COVID-19.

Only a few counts were recorded for this clone. The chain couples TRBV7-2 to TRBJ1-1; perhaps TRBD1 as D (5 bases). The CDR3 totals 15 residues. The germline V gene encodes CDR1 SGHTA and CDR2 FQGNSA. V lost 2 bases and J lost 1, with 11 bases in between. The CDR3 sequence: CASSLTFRANTEAFF. In nucleotides, the CDR3 is TGTGCCAGCAGCTTAACCTTCAGGGCGAACACTGAAGCTTTCTTT.

This clone was picked up one time. The chain recombines TRBV7-2 with TRBJ1-2; 8 bases are shared with TRBD1. The CDR3 is made up of 13 amino acids. Losses at the gene ends were 5 bases for V and 8 bases for J; bases not matched to a gene: 7. Germline CDR1 is SGHTA and CDR2 is FQGNSA. The CDR3 sequence: CASSGTDRAGYTF. The CDR3, as DNA: TGTGCCAGCAGCGGGACGGACAGGGCGGGCTACACCTTC. Looking up the rest from reference TRBV7-2 and TRBJ1-2 gives the full variable domain: GAGVSQSPSNKVTEKGKDVELRCDPISGHTALYWYRQSLGQGLEFLIYFQGNSAPDKSGLPSDRFSAERTGGSVSTLTIQRTQQEDSAVYLCASSGTDRAGYTFGSGTRLTVV.

This chain joins TRBV7-9 and TRBJ1-4, with no clear D. V lost 1 base, J lost 7 bases, and 13 bases lay in between. The germline CDR1 and CDR2 sequences are SEHNR and FQNEAQ (reference sequence). The CDR3 loop spans 15 amino acids. The CDR3 DNA is TGTGCCAGCAGCTTAGGGGTCGGCGGCCCTGAAAAACTGTTTTTT. Translating it yields CASSLGVGGPEKLFF. Full variable domain (missing parts from reference TRBV7-9 and TRBJ1-4): DTGVSQNPRHKITKRGQNVTFRCDPISEHNRLYWYRQTLGQGPEFLTYFQNEAQLEKSRLLSDRFSAERPKGSFSTLEIQRTEQGDSAMYLCASSLGVGGPEKLFFGSGTQLSVL.

V and J are TRBV11-2 and TRBJ1-1; no firm D call. The CDR3 is 14 residues long. V shed 5 bases and J shed 2 bases, with 12 bases lying between them. Germline values: CDR1 SGHAT, CDR2 FQNNGV. The CDR3 loop is CASSVLAGNTEAFF. CDR3 coding DNA: TGTGCCAGCAGCGTACTGGCAGGAAACACTGAAGCTTTCTTT.

The genes are TRBV18 and TRBJ2-4, with 10 bases matching TRBD1. In germline, CDR1 is KGHSH, CDR2 LQKENI. The CDR3 is made up of 15 amino acids. The V and J ends lost 3 bases and 9 bases, in that order; junction bases with no gene match: 8. In DNA form, the CDR3 reads TGTGCCAGCTCACCTACCGACAGGGGGCTTAGCATTCAGTACTTC. Amino acids: CASSPTDRGLSIQYF.

This rearrangement joins TRBV28 to TRBJ2-1; TRBD2 agrees at 10 bases. In germline, CDR1 is MDHEN, CDR2 SYDVKM. J gave up 4 bases and V 1 base, and 4 bases lay outside the gene matches. CDR3 size: 16 residues. This chain's CDR3 is CASSLFLAGAYNEQFF. CDR3 in DNA: TGTGCCAGCAGTTTATTCCTAGCGGGAGCATACAATGAGCAGTTCTTC.

The chain has TRBV5-4 and TRBJ2-3, with 7 bases that match TRBD1. This CDR3 contains 14 residues. J gave up 3 bases and V 4 bases, and 5 bases lay outside the gene matches. Germline V gene lookup returns CDR1 SGHNT and CDR2 YYREEE (reference sequence). CDR3 sequence (DNA): TGTGCCAGCAGCCATGGACAGGCAACAGATACGCAGTATTTT. Its protein product is CASSHGQATDTQYF.

The J gene is TRBJ2-3, the V gene TRBV9; TRBD2 matches at 15 bases. J gave up 4 bases and V 4 bases, and 4 bases lay outside the gene matches. Germline lookup yields CDR1 SGDLS and CDR2 YYNGEE. The CDR3 is 16 amino acids. DNA of the CDR3: TGTGCCAGCAGCCGGACTAGCGGGGGGGTTGCAGATACGCAGTATTTT. Its protein is CASSRTSGGVADTQYF.

This chain uses TRBV5-1 with TRBJ2-1; tentative D call: TRBD1 (6 bases). V lost 2 bases and J 8 bases, leaving 11 bases between the germline ends. The CDR3 contains 13 residues. The V gene's germline CDR1 is SGHRS and CDR2 YFSETQ. The CDR3 region has the DNA TGCGCCAGCAGCTTACAGGGTTGGGATGAGCAGTTCTTC. Translated, it gives CASSLQGWDEQFF.